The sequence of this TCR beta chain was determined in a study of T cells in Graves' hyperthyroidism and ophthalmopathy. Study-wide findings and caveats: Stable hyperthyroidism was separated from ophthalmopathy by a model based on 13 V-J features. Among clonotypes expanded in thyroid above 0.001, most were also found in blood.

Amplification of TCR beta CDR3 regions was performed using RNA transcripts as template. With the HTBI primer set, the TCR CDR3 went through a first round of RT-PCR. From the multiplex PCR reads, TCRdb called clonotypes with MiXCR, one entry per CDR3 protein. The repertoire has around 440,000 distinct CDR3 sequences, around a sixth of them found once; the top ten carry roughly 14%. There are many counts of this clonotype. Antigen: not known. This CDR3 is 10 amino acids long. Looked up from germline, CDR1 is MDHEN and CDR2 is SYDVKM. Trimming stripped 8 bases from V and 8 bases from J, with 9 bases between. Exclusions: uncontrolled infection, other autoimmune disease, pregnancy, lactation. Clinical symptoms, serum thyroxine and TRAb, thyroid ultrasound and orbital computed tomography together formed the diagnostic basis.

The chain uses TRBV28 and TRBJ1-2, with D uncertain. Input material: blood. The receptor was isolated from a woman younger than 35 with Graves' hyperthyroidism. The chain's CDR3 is CASGLEGYTF. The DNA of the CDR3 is TGTGCCAGCGGCTTGGAGGGCTACACCTTC.